The 11 T cell receptor beta chains below were found in one sample sequenced in a study of blood T cell repertoires in COVID-19. The method was immunoSEQ multiplex PCR; TCRdb's version includes in-frame clones alone and lacks a portion of them. Altogether around 160,000 clones are present, approximately 80% being singletons, with the ten largest covering 3% to 3.5%. The sequenced sample consisted of PBMCs or T cells enriched from blood (not recorded which). The source of these receptors is an older woman who had recovered from COVID-19.

The gene calls are TRBV7-7 and TRBJ2-5; the match to TRBD2 covers 11 bases. J lost 1 base, V lost 3 bases, and 1 base had no gene match. This CDR3 has 15 residues. CDR1 SSHAT and CDR2 FNYEAQ come from the germline V gene (reference sequence). The CDR3 protein is CASSFSGGAQETQYF. The CDR3 coding sequence is TGTGCCAGCAGCTTTAGCGGGGGGGCCCAAGAGACCCAGTACTTC. Complete variable domain (other parts from reference TRBV7-7 and TRBJ2-5): GAGVSQSPRYKVTKRGQDVTLRCDPISSHATLYWYQQALGQGPEFLTYFNYEAQPDKSGLPSDRFSAERPEGSISTLTIQRTEQRDSAMYRCASSFSGGAQETQYFGPGTRLLVL.

The V gene is TRBV19, the J gene TRBJ2-7; 9 bases are shared with TRBD1. The V gene end was trimmed by 5 bases and the J gene end by 3 bases; junction bases not matched to a gene: 5. This CDR3 is built from 14 residues. CDR1 is LNHDA and CDR2 is SQIVND in the germline V gene (reference sequence). CDR3 sequence (DNA): TGTGCCAGTAGTTCTCGGACAGGGGTCTACGAGCAGTACTTC. Protein: CASSSRTGVYEQYF.

The V call is TRBV19, the J call TRBJ1-6; 7 positions match TRBD1. The CDR3 spans 15 residues. Germline V CDR1 and CDR2: LNHDA, SQIVND (reference sequence). With V trimmed by 1 base and J by 10 bases, 7 bases remained unmatched. CDR3 nucleotides: TGTGCCAGTAGTATAGGACAGGGAGTGCGGTCACCCCTCCACTTT. This sequence encodes CASSIGQGVRSPLHF.

V and J are TRBV19 and TRBJ1-3; 7 nucleotides align to TRBD1. The J segment lost 2 bases and the V segment lost 8 bases, leaving 12 bases of the junction unmatched. The CDR3 sequence is 16 residues long. The germline gives CDR1 LNHDA, CDR2 SQIVND (reference sequence). The CDR3 DNA follows: TGTGCCAGTTCCCGTAGTGGCGGGACAGCTGGAAACACCATATATTTT. Its translation is CASSRSGGTAGNTIYF.

This chain connects TRBV5-4 to TRBJ2-7; 7 bases line up with TRBD1. The CDR3 consists of 13 residues. The V segment lost 4 bases and the J segment 3 bases; nucleotides outside the gene matches: 4. Looked up from germline, CDR1 is SGHNT and CDR2 is YYREEE (reference sequence). The CDR3 sequence: CASSVDRDYEQYF. The CDR3 coding sequence is TGTGCCAGCAGCGTTGACAGGGACTACGAGCAGTACTTC.

The chain combines TRBV3-1 (or the pseudogene TRBV3-2) with TRBJ2-2; D gene ambiguous. This CDR3 region has 16 residues. Germline loops: CDR1 LGHDT, CDR2 YNNKEL (reference sequence). V was cut by 5 bases and J by 5 bases, with 18 bases left in between. In DNA form, the CDR3 reads TGTGCCAGCAGCAACAAGGATTCAGGCTTGACCGGGGAGCTGTTTTTT. Its translation: CASSNKDSGLTGELFF.

The chain couples TRBV30 to TRBJ2-3; 9 bases are a match to TRBD2. J gave up 3 bases and V 4 bases, and 8 bases lay outside the gene matches. Germline CDR1 GTSNPN, CDR2 SVGIG (reference sequence). This CDR3 has 15 residues. CDR3 bases: TGTGCCTGGATTTGGAAGCGGGGGGCAACAGATACGCAGTATTTT. This gives the protein CAWIWKRGATDTQYF.

This chain joins TRBV19 and TRBJ2-1, with D possibly matching TRBD2 (6 bases). Per germline, CDR1 LNHDA and CDR2 SQIVND (reference sequence). V gave up 5 bases and J gave up 7 bases, with 12 bases separating them. There are 13 residues in the CDR3. For the CDR3, the DNA is TGTGCCAGTAGTGAGGGACTGATTAATGAGCAGTTCTTC. Protein product: CASSEGLINEQFF.

The chain is built from TRBV7-3 and TRBJ1-1; D is unresolved. Germline values: CDR1 SGHTA, CDR2 FQGTGA. The CDR3 has 15 amino acids. Trimming pared 2 bases from V and 1 base from J, leaving 11 bases between. The CDR3 coding sequence is TGTGCCAGCAGCTTAGATGGGCAAACGAACACTGAAGCTTTCTTT. It specifies CASSLDGQTNTEAFF.

The chain has TRBV3-1 (or the pseudogene TRBV3-2) and TRBJ1-4; 10 bases agree with TRBD1. The J segment lost 7 bases and the V segment lost 0 bases, leaving 5 bases of the junction unmatched. The CDR3 contains 16 residues. In germline, CDR1 is LGHDT, CDR2 YNNKEL (reference sequence). CDR3 DNA sequence: TGTGCCAGCAGCCAAGATATAAGGGACAGGGGTGAAAAACTGTTTTTT. The encoded protein is CASSQDIRDRGEKLFF.

This clone was observed a handful of times. The V gene is TRBV19, the J gene TRBJ2-7, with D possibly matching TRBD2 (5 bases). V shed 10 bases and J shed 5 bases, with 15 bases lying between them. This CDR3 is 12 amino acids long. Germline CDR1 is LNHDA and CDR2 is SQIVND (reference sequence). This chain's CDR3 is CATLGRLDEQYF. The CDR3 nucleotides are TGTGCCACCCTTGGGAGACTTGACGAGCAGTACTTC.